Below are 10 T cell receptor delta chains sequenced from a single sample in a study of γδ T cells in repeated Plasmodium falciparum infection. TCRdb re-called clones from the multiplex PCR reads using CATT. The data show about 93,000 delta-chain clones, approximately 1% seen once. Gammadelta T cells were flow-sorted from PBMC into Vgamma9/Vdelta2+ and Vdelta2-negative populations for bulk analysis. The sample taken for sequencing was gamma-delta T cells from blood. The receptors stem from a pool of human donors (malaria-infected and uninfected, not separated).

This clone was seen repeatedly, ten times or more. Relative to the germline gene, one junction end is altered; a read error may explain this. The same CDR3 arises from other DNA sequences in this sample as well. The rearrangement links TRAV38-2/DV8 to TRDJ1; D perhaps matches TRDD3 (5 bases). The CDR3 runs 18 residues. Germline V gene lookup returns CDR1 TSESDYY and CDR2 QEAYKQQN. The CDR3, as DNA: TGCGCTTATAGGAGCGTTCTCCGACTGGCCAGAGGCACCGATAAACTCATCTTT. As protein: CAYRSVLRLARGTDKLIF.

This clone was observed a few times. This likely came from a read error, as a far larger clone is one base away. The same CDR3 arises from other DNA sequences in this sample as well. This chain connects TRDV1 to TRDJ1; 11 bases agree with TRDD3. The CDR3 runs 18 residues. Germline V gives CDR1 TSWWSYY, CDR2 QGS. The J segment lost 2 bases and the V segment lost 9 bases, leaving 17 bases of the junction unmatched. The CDR3 loop reads CALWEPGLLGDKTDKLIF. CDR3 nucleotide sequence: TGTGCTCTCTGGGAACCCGGCTTACTGGGGGATAAAACCGATAAACTCATCTTT.

Points on this clone: Since a far larger clone is one base different, this is likely a read error. Other DNA sequences within the sample encode an identical CDR3. The V segment is TRDV2, and no J call was made; TRDD3, the table's D call, lacks a check against the DNA. The CDR3 is 17 residues long. CDR1 and CDR2 from the germline V gene are GEAIGNYY and EKD. The CDR3 coding sequence is TGTGCCTGTGACTTGGCGCTACTGGGGGTTATCACCGATAAACTCATCTTC. Translation: CACDLALLGVITDKLIF.

Comments on this clone: TCRdb has a much larger clone's protein, which differs at residue 15 from the translation of this DNA, likely because of a read error; what is shown is the protein translated from the DNA. The gene calls are TRDV1 and TRDJ1; weak D call: TRDD3 (6 bases). The ends were cut back, 0 bases at V and 6 bases at J, with 38 bases in the middle. The CDR3 totals 23 residues. Germline V gene lookup returns CDR1 TSWWSYY and CDR2 QGS. The CDR3, as DNA: TGTGCTCTTGGGGAACTTGGCAAATTATCCCTCAAAGTACTGGAGGATACTTACTATAAACTCATCTTT. Residues: CALGELGKLSLKVLEDTYYKLIF.

On this clone: TCRdb attributes to this sequence the protein of a much larger clone, which differs from the DNA translation at residue 10; a read error is likely, and the protein displayed is translated from the DNA. The chain couples TRDV2 to TRDJ1; 7 bases match TRDD3. In the absence of a J gene in TCRdb, the DNA was matched to germline to assign it here. Unmatched junction bases numbered 9, after V lost 0 bases and J lost 3 bases. The CDR3 loop spans 16 amino acids. Germline CDR1 is GEAIGNYY and CDR2 is EKD. The DNA for the CDR3 is TGTGCCTGTGACACCCTCGGGGATAAGATGGCCGATAAACTCATCTTT. This gives the protein CACDTLGDKMADKLIF.

On this clone: A much larger clone lies a single base off, so this may be a read error. At the DNA level, this CDR3 is encoded by other sequences in the same sample as well. This rearrangement joins TRDV2 to TRDJ1; D gene ambiguous. Germline V gene data show CDR1 as GEAIGNYY and CDR2 as EKD. This CDR3 contains 18 residues. Between the trimmed V and J ends, which lost 1 base and 8 bases, there was a span of 28 bases. The CDR3 here is CACDTVQVGAGTPSKLIF. CDR3 nucleotides: TGTGCCTGTGACACAGTCCAGGTGGGTGCGGGCACCCCGAGCAAACTCATCTTT.

In its sample, this clone was seen many times. This chain links TRDV1 with TRDJ1; 9 bases are shared with TRDD3. The V and J ends lost 3 bases and 6 bases, in that order; junction bases with no gene match: 38. This CDR3 spans 25 amino acids. CDR1 and CDR2 from the germline V gene are TSWWSYY and QGS. Here the CDR3 reads CALGEALFLRWVPGGSRLRGYKLIF. The CDR3 coding sequence is TGTGCTCTTGGGGAGGCCCTATTCCTACGTTGGGTGCCTGGGGGATCCCGCCTACGGGGCTATAAACTCATCTTT.

There are a few counts of this clone. With a far larger clone one base away, a read error is the likely cause. This specimen includes other DNA sequences encoding the same CDR3. The chain couples TRDV2 to TRDJ1; TRDD3 aligns across 8 bases. This CDR3 region has 13 residues. Germline CDR1 is GEAIGNYY and CDR2 is EKD. The CDR3: CACDAGGHDKLIF. DNA for the CDR3: TGTGCCTGTGACGCTGGGGGACACGATAAACTCATCTTC.

With regard to this clone: TCRdb pairs this DNA with a much larger clone's protein that differs at residue 13, likely a read error; the protein shown was translated from the DNA. CDR3 nucleotide sequence: TGTGCCTGTGACCCACTCACAGAAAGTGATCAACCGCCAGGATCCCATTATAAACTCATCTTT. Translated: CACDPLTESDQPPGSHYKLIF. The genes are TRDV2 and TRDJ1; no firm D call. Here the J gene was assigned by germline matching of the DNA, as TCRdb has none. CDR3 length: 21 residues. Trimming cost V 3 bases and J 6 bases, with 37 bases left between them. Germline V gives CDR1 GEAIGNYY, CDR2 EKD.

This clone appeared a few times. A far more abundant clone sits one base away, making this likely a read error. Other DNA sequences within the sample encode an identical CDR3. The genes are TRDV1 and TRDJ1; 10 positions agree with TRDD3. Assignment of the J gene here rests on matching the DNA to germline, because TCRdb gives none. The germline gives CDR1 TSWWSYY, CDR2 QGS. The CDR3 covers 16 residues. CDR3 nucleotide sequence: TGTGCCCTTGGACCCCGAGGGGGATACGGGCCCGATAAACTCATCTTT. Translating gives CALGPRGGYGPDKLIF.